The 17 T cell receptor beta chains presented below share a single source sample, sequenced in a study of blood T cell repertoires in COVID-19. Sequencing used immunoSEQ multiplex PCR; TCRdb keeps in-frame clones, though not all of them. The sample includes approximately 72,000 clones, roughly 86% seen only once; the top ten take around 30%. The sequencing sample was made of peripheral blood. All receptors derive from a man in his fifties with acute or convalescent COVID-19.

The rearrangement uses TRBV6-2 or TRBV6-3 and TRBJ1-5; 8 nucleotides match TRBD1. V was pared by 6 bases and J by 3 bases, with 4 bases of the junction left unmatched. This CDR3 comprises 14 residues. Germline CDR1 is MNHEY and CDR2 is SVGEGT. The CDR3 DNA reads TGTGCCAGCAGCCGGACAGGGCTCAATCAGCCCCAGCATTTT. This encodes CASSRTGLNQPQHF.

This CDR3 reads CASSLASGFSNEKLFF. The CDR3 DNA follows: TGCGCCAGCAGCTTGGCCTCGGGGTTCAGTAATGAAAAACTGTTTTTT. The chain has TRBV5-1 and TRBJ1-4; D not certain. This CDR3 contains 16 residues. Germline CDR1 is SGHRS and CDR2 is YFSETQ. V lost 0 bases to trimming and J lost 4 bases, with 13 bases between them.

This clone came up a few times. The chain recombines TRBV6-5 with TRBJ1-5; the D is unclear. The CDR3 spans 15 residues. V lost 0 bases, J lost 4 bases, and 10 bases lay in between. CDR1 is MNHEY, CDR2 SVGAGI, per germline. The CDR3 loop is CASSYSPEENQPQHF. The CDR3 DNA reads as TGTGCCAGCAGTTACTCACCTGAAGAGAATCAGCCCCAGCATTTT.

V usage is TRBV19 and J usage is TRBJ2-3, with a possible D match to TRBD2 (5 bases). The germline gives CDR1 LNHDA, CDR2 SQIVND (reference sequence). This CDR3 is built from 14 residues. With 3 bases removed from V and 4 bases from J, the gap between germline ends came to 11 bases. CDR3 residues: CASSMGLASDTQYF. CDR3 in DNA: TGTGCCAGTAGTATGGGCCTAGCCTCAGATACGCAGTATTTT.

V is TRBV13 and J is TRBJ2-3, with TRBD1 matching 8 bases. From germline, CDR1 is PRHDT and CDR2 FYEKMQ (reference sequence). Trimming at V came to 1 base and at J to 6 bases, leaving 0 bases not matched to a gene. CDR3 length: 13 residues. CDR3 region: CASSLDRGDTQYF. CDR3 DNA sequence: TGTGCCAGCAGCTTAGACAGGGGGGATACGCAGTATTTT.

This clone showed up just a few times. The rearrangement uses TRBV6-5 and TRBJ2-7; D possibly corresponds to TRBD2 (6 bases). V shed 6 bases and J shed 1 base, with 13 bases lying between them. Germline loops: CDR1 MNHEY, CDR2 SVGAGI. The CDR3 length is 14 residues. The CDR3: CASSQAGSSYEQYF. DNA for the CDR3: TGTGCCAGCAGCCAGGCGGGATCATCCTACGAGCAGTACTTC.

Here the CDR3 reads CASGWEGTGTDTQYF. The CDR3 DNA follows: TGTGCTAGTGGTTGGGAAGGGACAGGAACAGATACGCAGTATTTT. This sequence joins TRBV12-5 and TRBJ2-3, with TRBD1 matching over 8 bases. Trimming cost V 4 bases and J 3 bases; bases outside gene matches: 6. CDR1 and CDR2 (germline): LGHNT, FRNRAP. The CDR3 runs 15 residues.

The genes are TRBV6-5 and TRBJ1-4, with 10 bases lining up with TRBD1. V shed 6 bases, J shed 0 bases, and the junction held 1 base outside the gene matches. CDR3 length equals 15 residues. Germline assignment: CDR1 MNHEY and CDR2 SVGAGI. The DNA for the CDR3 is TGTGCCAGCAGCGGGACAGGGGCAACTAATGAAAAACTGTTTTTT. Protein: CASSGTGATNEKLFF.

This chain joins TRBV2 and TRBJ1-6; 7 nucleotides line up with TRBD1. Germline loops: CDR1 SNHLY, CDR2 FYNNEI. The CDR3 covers 14 residues. Trimming at V came to 5 bases and at J to 4 bases, leaving 2 bases not matched to a gene. The CDR3: CASSRTGYNSPLHF. CDR3 nucleotide sequence: TGTGCCAGCAGTAGGACAGGATATAATTCACCCCTCCACTTT. The full variable domain, with the rest looked up from reference TRBV2 and TRBJ1-6, is EPEVTQTPSHQVTQMGQEVILRCVPISNHLYFYWYRQILGQKVEFLVSFYNNEISEKSEIFDDQFSVERPDGSNFTLKIRSTKLEDSAMYFCASSRTGYNSPLHFGNGTRLTVT.

The CDR3 is CASSEEYSSTDTQYF. The DNA of the CDR3 is TGTGCCAGCAGTGAAGAGTACTCTAGCACAGATACGCAGTATTTT. This chain links TRBV6-1 with TRBJ2-3; D gene unclear. Trimming cost V 1 base and J 0 bases, with 8 bases left between them. CDR1 MNHNS and CDR2 SASEGT come from the germline V gene. This CDR3 has 15 amino acids.

The V gene is TRBV28, the J gene TRBJ1-1; weak D call: TRBD1 (6 bases). Trimming removed 6 bases at V and 1 base at J, with 9 bases between. This CDR3 spans 13 amino acids. CDR1 and CDR2 from the germline V gene are MDHEN and SYDVKM. DNA for the CDR3: TGTGCCAGCAGGCAGACAGGGAACACTGAAGCTTTCTTT. This codes for CASRQTGNTEAFF.

This clone was counted between two and nine times. V gene TRBV28 combines with J gene TRBJ1-3, with 8 nucleotides matching TRBD1. This CDR3 contains 19 residues. CDR1 and CDR2 (germline): MDHEN, SYDVKM. Trimming at V came to 1 base and at J to 0 bases, leaving 11 bases not matched to a gene. CDR3 nucleotide sequence: TGTGCCAGCAGTTTATTGGGGACAGGTGCACCAACCTCTGGAAACACCATATATTTT. This encodes CASSLLGTGAPTSGNTIYF.

CDR3 coding DNA: TGCAGTGCTAGTTGGCCTAGCGGGGGTACTAGCACAGATACGCAGTATTTT. It translates to CSASWPSGGTSTDTQYF. The chain recombines TRBV20-1 with TRBJ2-3; 10 bases line up with TRBD2. Germline CDR1 reads DFQATT; CDR2 reads SNEGSKA (reference sequence). The junction had 9 bases not matched to a gene; V was cut back by 3 bases and J by 0 bases. The CDR3 covers 17 residues.

This rearrangement joins TRBV5-1 to TRBJ1-2; possible D gene TRBD1, 6 bases. The V end lost 2 bases, the J end lost 8 bases, and 16 bases lay between the germline ends. Germline V lookup: CDR1 SGHRS, CDR2 YFSETQ. This CDR3 contains 14 residues. CDR3 in amino acids: CASSLENRVGGYTF. CDR3 bases: TGCGCCAGCAGCTTAGAAAACAGGGTAGGGGGCTACACCTTC.

This clone was recorded only once. The chain employs TRBV10-3 and TRBJ2-7; 8 bases are a match to TRBD1. This CDR3 spans 14 amino acids. V lost 6 bases, J lost 2 bases, and 6 bases stayed unmatched. Germline CDR1 ENHRY, CDR2 SYGVKD. CDR3 loop: CAIRGQGLTYEQYF. Written as DNA, the CDR3 is TGTGCCATCAGAGGACAGGGTCTTACCTACGAGCAGTACTTC.

The chain links TRBV7-3 to TRBJ2-5, with D tentatively TRBD1 (6 bases). CDR1 and CDR2 from the germline V gene are SGHTA and FQGTGA. V was cut by 4 bases and J by 1 base, with 10 bases left in between. This CDR3 comprises 14 residues. DNA for the CDR3: TGTGCCAGCAGCTCCCGGGACACCCAAGAGACCCAGTACTTC. Translating gives CASSSRDTQETQYF.

This clone was seen only a few times. V usage is TRBV18 and J usage is TRBJ1-6; TRBD1 is a possible D gene (5 bases). The CDR3 loop spans 18 amino acids. Germline CDR1 and CDR2: KGHSH and LQKENI. Trimming cost V 4 bases and J 7 bases, with 23 bases left between them. This chain's CDR3 is CASSLNNAGLGANSPLHF. The CDR3 nucleotides are TGTGCCAGCTCACTAAACAATGCAGGGCTGGGTGCGAATTCACCCCTCCACTTT.